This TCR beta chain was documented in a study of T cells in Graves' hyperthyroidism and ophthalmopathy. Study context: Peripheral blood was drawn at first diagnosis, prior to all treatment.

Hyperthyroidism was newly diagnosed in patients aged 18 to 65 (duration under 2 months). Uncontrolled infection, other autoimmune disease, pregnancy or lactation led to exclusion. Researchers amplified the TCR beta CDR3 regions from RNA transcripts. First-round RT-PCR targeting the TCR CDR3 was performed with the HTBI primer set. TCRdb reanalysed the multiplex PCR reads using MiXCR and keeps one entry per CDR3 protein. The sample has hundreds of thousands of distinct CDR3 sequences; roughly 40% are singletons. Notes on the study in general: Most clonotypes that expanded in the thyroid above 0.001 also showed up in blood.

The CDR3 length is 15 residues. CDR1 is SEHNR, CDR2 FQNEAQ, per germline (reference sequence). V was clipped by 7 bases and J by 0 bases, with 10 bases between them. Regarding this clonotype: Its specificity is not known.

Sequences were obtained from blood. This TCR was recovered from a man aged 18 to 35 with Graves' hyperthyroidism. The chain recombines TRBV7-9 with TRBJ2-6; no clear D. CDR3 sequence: CASTPPGSGANVLTF. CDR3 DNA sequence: TGTGCCAGCACTCCCCCGGGCTCTGGGGCCAACGTCCTGACTTTC. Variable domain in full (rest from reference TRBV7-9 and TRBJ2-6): DTGVSQNPRHKITKRGQNVTFRCDPISEHNRLYWYRQTLGQGPEFLTYFQNEAQLEKSRLLSDRFSAERPKGSFSTLEIQRTEQGDSAMYLCASTPPGSGANVLTFGAGSRLTVL.